This TCR beta chain was profiled in a study of glioma-infiltrating T cells (dated by TCRdb to 2016 to 2017). Looking at the study overall: Sequencing of TCR alpha- and beta-chain repertoires was performed on glioma tissue, on non-neoplastic brain tissue, and on matched peripheral blood mononuclear cells. The paired cohort was made up of three low-grade glioma patients, fewer than 10 primary glioblastoma patients and three non-glioma patients who contributed non-neoplastic brain tissue. To gauge divergence between tissue and blood T-cell populations, every tissue-infiltrating repertoire was compared against the peripheral blood repertoire from the same patient. General conclusions and limits of the study: VJ-independent divergence between tissue and blood was below expectation in non-neoplastic patients but above expectation in all gliomas, especially low-grade gliomas. Tissue and blood shared very few CDR3 sequences, a result attributed to high CDR3 diversity and limited sampling. Group comparisons rested on small numbers: three non-neoplastic, three low-grade glioma and seven or eight glioblastoma patients.

The CDR3 covers 13 residues, taking in both the cysteine and the phenylalanine. Only the CDR3 DNA is retained, 39 bases long and in frame from the first base. V is pared back by 3 bases and J by 8 bases, with 11 bases lying between the germline termini. Sequences KGHSH (CDR1) and LQKENI (CDR2) are obtained from the germline V gene. This clonotype was seen at least ten times. Its antigen remains unidentified. Per-base qualities were not stored, and no clone one base away is much larger. The iRepertoire nested amplicon-rescue multiplex PCR (arm-PCR) platform was used to amplify TCR alpha and beta CDR3 regions from RNA. The input for one-step reverse transcription and amplification was roughly 100-450 ng of either tissue mRNA or PBMC total RNA. Following bead purification, Illumina adapters were added by a secondary multiplex PCR, and libraries between 200 and 400 bp were gel-purified. Demultiplexing relied on internal 6-nucleotide barcodes carried by the libraries. The libraries were sequenced on an Illumina MiSeq using 2x220 or 2x250 nucleotide paired-end reads. Concerning the study's data processing: FLASH 1.2.11 was used to merge paired reads, and BWA-MEM then aligned the reads to the GRCh37 human genome before TRA and TRB reads were extracted. An IMGT-derived reference of cassette sequences and CDR3 motifs, with pseudogenes included, was used for V and J assignment. Three-frame translation of reads was performed, and productive CDR3s were defined as those with a C...FGXG motif and no stop codons. Clonotypes were defined as unique combinations of V-J cassette pair and CDR3 amino acid sequence. Filtering of reads was based on Hamming distance, with the threshold set by the sequence error rate of each sample in mapped regions. TCRdb reanalyzed the raw reads on its own, using fastp at Q25 for trimming and MiXCR for clone calling, and kept in-frame beta chains. Every entry covers one CDR3 protein and lists the most common genes and DNA from its rows. The V and J calls were determined by TCRdb, not by the authors. Counted in this sample were about 89,000 distinct CDR3 sequences; roughly 23% of them appeared once. The ten largest clones capture 5.5% to 7.5% of the sample.

The sequenced sample consisted of glioma tissue, nonneoplastic brain tissue, or PBMCs (not recorded which). The rearrangement combines TRBV18 with TRBJ2-1; the D region possibly corresponds to TRBD2 (5 bases align). The clonotype comes from a human donor with low-grade glioma or glioblastoma, undergoing nonglioma brain surgery, or in good health (not recorded which). The DNA is TGTGCCAGCTCACCCGCTAGCCCGCATGAGCAGTTCTTC. Its translation reads: CASSPASPHEQFF.